Listed here are 27 T cell receptor beta chains from one sample, sequenced in a study of siplizumab effects on memory and regulatory T cells. Only in-frame clones appear in the TCRdb table, and some are missing; sequencing was by immunoSEQ multiplex PCR. In the table there are more than 45,000 clones, 85% to 95% of which are singletons. Sequencing was carried out using CD8+ T cells sorted from blood. The origin of the receptors is a human donor in good health.

V is TRBV19 and J is TRBJ1-2; D possibly corresponds to TRBD1 (6 bases). Per the germline V gene, CDR1 is LNHDA and CDR2 is SQIVND (reference sequence). The V gene lost 6 bases and the J gene lost 4 bases, with 12 bases spanning the gap. The CDR3 loop spans 13 amino acids. Written as DNA, the CDR3 is TGTGCCAGTAGCACGGGACACCTCTATGGCTACACCTTC. Translated: CASSTGHLYGYTF.

The rearrangement joins TRBV7-9 to TRBJ1-3, with D possibly TRBD1 on 6 matching bases. Germline CDR1 and CDR2: SEHNR and FQNEAQ (reference sequence). This CDR3 has 15 amino acids. The V and J ends lost 5 bases and 0 bases respectively, with 11 bases between them. CDR3 bases: TGTGCCAGCAGCCCGCGGACAGCCTCTGGAAACACCATATATTTT. This translates into CASSPRTASGNTIYF.

The chain joins TRBV6-6 to TRBJ1-1; D ambiguous. The CDR3 is 12 residues long. V lost 8 bases to trimming and J lost 1 base, with 8 bases between them. From germline, CDR1 is MNHNY and CDR2 SVGAGI (reference sequence). CDR3 residues: CASCSANTEAFF. The DNA of the CDR3 is TGTGCCAGCTGTTCAGCGAACACTGAAGCTTTCTTT.

The rearrangement links TRBV27 to TRBJ2-7; D is possibly TRBD2 (6 bases). Germline V gene data show CDR1 as MNHEY and CDR2 as SMNVEV (reference sequence). V lost 0 bases to trimming and J lost 6 bases, with 9 bases between them. This CDR3 is built from 13 residues. The CDR3 nucleotides read TGTGCCAGCAGTTTATCGGCGGGGCTCGAGCAGTACTTC. It is translated as CASSLSAGLEQYF.

The V call is TRBV7-9, the J call TRBJ2-1; no firm D call. Germline loops: CDR1 SEHNR, CDR2 FQNEAQ (reference sequence). Trimming cost V 5 bases and J 10 bases, with 24 bases left between them. This CDR3 contains 16 residues. The CDR3 spells CASSPPGGPVMGEQFF. Here the CDR3 DNA reads TGTGCCAGCAGCCCCCCGGGCGGTCCTGTTATGGGGGAGCAGTTCTTC. The full variable domain, its missing parts supplied by reference TRBV7-9 and TRBJ2-1, is DTGVSQNPRHKITKRGQNVTFRCDPISEHNRLYWYRQTLGQGPEFLTYFQNEAQLEKSRLLSDRFSAERPKGSFSTLEIQRTEQGDSAMYLCASSPPGGPVMGEQFFGPGTRLTVL.

This chain uses TRBV9 with TRBJ2-5; possible D gene TRBD1, 6 bases. CDR1 and CDR2 from the germline V gene are SGDLS and YYNGEE. V lost 3 bases and J lost 6, with 15 bases in between. The CDR3 contains 14 residues. The CDR3 DNA sequence: TGTGCCAGCAGCGATGACCAGGGGCTGAAGACCCAGTACTTC. This sequence encodes CASSDDQGLKTQYF. Complete variable domain (other parts from reference TRBV9 and TRBJ2-5): DSGVTQTPKHLITATGQRVTLRCSPRSGDLSVYWYQQSLDQGLQFLIQYYNGEERAKGNILERFSAQQFPDLHSELNLSSLELGDSALYFCASSDDQGLKTQYFGPGTRLLVL.

The rearrangement joins TRBV28 to TRBJ2-7; a possible D gene is TRBD1 (6 bases). The CDR3 consists of 14 residues. CDR1 and CDR2 (germline): MDHEN, SYDVKM. Trimming cost V 4 bases and J 0 bases, with 10 bases left between them. The CDR3 region has the DNA TGTGCCAGCAGTTCTAAGACAGGCTCCTACGAGCAGTACTTC. Translation gives CASSSKTGSYEQYF.

The chain uses TRBV27 and TRBJ1-5; tentative D call: TRBD1 (5 bases). This CDR3 comprises 13 residues. V was clipped by 6 bases and J by 6 bases, with 12 bases between them. Germline CDR1 and CDR2: MNHEY and SMNVEV (reference sequence). This CDR3 is CASSLGEGQPQHF. CDR3 in DNA: TGTGCCAGCAGCTTGGGGGAAGGTCAGCCCCAGCATTTT.

V gene TRBV13 combines with J gene TRBJ2-3; TRBD1 might be the D (5 bases). V lost 10 bases and J lost 4, with 12 bases in between. Germline assignment: CDR1 PRHDT and CDR2 FYEKMQ (reference sequence). The CDR3 runs 12 residues. This CDR3 is CATSQGADTQYF. The CDR3 DNA follows: TGTGCCACGTCTCAGGGTGCAGATACGCAGTATTTT.

The gene calls are TRBV27 and TRBJ2-7; D uncertain. Looked up from germline, CDR1 is MNHEY and CDR2 is SMNVEV (reference sequence). The CDR3 runs to 13 residues. V was clipped by 5 bases and J by 4 bases, with 12 bases between them. This chain's CDR3 is CASSQPLGYEQYF. The CDR3 DNA reads TGTGCCAGCAGTCAACCCTTAGGGTACGAGCAGTACTTC.

The CDR3 loop reads CASSLAGGVETQYF. DNA for the CDR3: TGTGCCAGCAGTTTAGCGGGAGGGGTTGAGACCCAGTACTTC. The chain links TRBV27 to TRBJ2-5; 9 nucleotides align to TRBD2. CDR1 and CDR2 (germline): MNHEY, SMNVEV (reference sequence). After removal of 2 bases from V and 5 bases from J, the junction contained 3 bases not matched to a gene. This CDR3 spans 14 amino acids.

The rearrangement joins TRBV6-6 to TRBJ1-1, with TRBD1 identical over 8 bases. The CDR3 is 13 amino acids. Germline assignment: CDR1 MNHNY and CDR2 SVGAGI (reference sequence). V lost 6 bases, J lost 3 bases, and 3 bases stayed unmatched. The CDR3 nucleotides read TGTGCCAGCAGATGGACAGGGCACACTGAAGCTTTCTTT. It yields the protein CASRWTGHTEAFF.

The chain is built from TRBV4-3 and TRBJ2-7; 7 positions agree with TRBD1. The germline CDR1 and CDR2 sequences are LGHNA and YSLEER. V shed 2 bases, J shed 4 bases, and the junction held 8 bases outside the gene matches. The CDR3 extends over 15 amino acids. This CDR3 reads CASSQTGTADYEQYF. CDR3 DNA sequence: TGCGCCAGCAGCCAAACCGGGACAGCCGATTACGAGCAGTACTTC.

The chain links TRBV4-1 to TRBJ2-7; TRBD2 might be the D (5 bases). CDR1 is MGHRA and CDR2 is YSYEKL in the germline V gene. The CDR3 has 14 residues. Trimming took 4 bases from V and 2 from J, leaving 12 bases between them. CDR3 in amino acids: CASSPTQLAYEQYF. CDR3 in DNA: TGCGCCAGCAGCCCCACACAACTAGCCTACGAGCAGTACTTC.

This clone was found a few times. This chain uses TRBV2 with TRBJ1-5; D call uncertain. There are 16 residues in the CDR3. V was clipped by 3 bases and J by 0 bases, with 12 bases between them. Germline values: CDR1 SNHLY, CDR2 FYNNEI. In nucleotides, the CDR3 is TGTGCCAGCAGTGATTATGGGATCTATAGCAATCAGCCCCAGCATTTT. Its translation: CASSDYGIYSNQPQHF.

The J gene is TRBJ2-1, the V gene TRBV15; D gene unclear. CDR1 is LNHNV, CDR2 YYDKDF, per germline (reference sequence). The CDR3 is made up of 13 amino acids. V shed 5 bases and J shed 7 bases, with 12 bases lying between them. The CDR3 spells CATSPRWQNEQFF. The CDR3, as DNA: TGTGCCACCAGCCCCCGGTGGCAGAATGAGCAGTTCTTC.

The chain is built from TRBV30 and TRBJ1-5, with D maybe TRBD1 (6 bases). V was shortened by 3 bases and J by 3 bases, with 12 bases between the two germline ends. The CDR3 has 14 residues. Germline V gives CDR1 GTSNPN, CDR2 SVGIG (reference sequence). Written as DNA, the CDR3 is TGTGCCTGGAGGACAGGATACACCAATCAGCCCCAGCATTTT. Translation: CAWRTGYTNQPQHF.

The rearrangement links TRBV21-1 to TRBJ1-4. TRBV21-1 is classified as a pseudogene. The CDR3 sequence is 14 residues long. CDR3 loop: CASSPPGLNEKLFF. CDR3 nucleotide sequence: TGTGCCAGCAGCCCCCCGGGACTGAATGAAAAACTGTTTTTT.

V usage is TRBV28 and J usage is TRBJ1-1; D ambiguous. Per the germline V gene, CDR1 is MDHEN and CDR2 is SYDVKM. V was trimmed by 6 bases and J by 0 bases, leaving 11 bases between them. The CDR3 totals 14 residues. Here the CDR3 DNA reads TGTGCCAGCAGCCAGGCTAGCATGAACACTGAAGCTTTCTTT. Translated: CASSQASMNTEAFF.

V usage is TRBV25-1 and J usage is TRBJ2-6; weak D call: TRBD1 (6 bases). CDR1 is MGHDK and CDR2 is SYGVNS in the germline V gene. Trimming left V 4 bases short and J 4 bases short, with 14 bases between. This CDR3 comprises 16 residues. The CDR3 spells CASSGLSGAGANVLTF. The CDR3 DNA reads TGTGCCAGCAGTGGCCTATCAGGGGCCGGGGCCAACGTCCTGACTTTC.

V and J are TRBV28 and TRBJ2-5; maybe TRBD2 (6 bases). The DNA end favors TRBJ2-7, so the J call may be wrong. The CDR3 covers 14 residues. In germline, CDR1 is MDHEN, CDR2 SYDVKM. The CDR3 region is CASSLSTSLYEQYF. CDR3 in DNA: TGTGCCAGCAGTTTATCCACTAGCTTATACGAGCAGTACTTC.

The J gene is TRBJ1-1, the V gene TRBV28, with D maybe TRBD1 (5 bases). The germline CDR1 and CDR2 sequences are MDHEN and SYDVKM. With 8 bases removed from V and 4 bases from J, the gap between germline ends came to 17 bases. This CDR3 contains 14 residues. Here the CDR3 reads CASHQRTLGTEAFF. CDR3 nucleotide sequence: TGTGCCAGCCACCAAAGGACATTGGGCACTGAAGCTTTCTTT.

The gene calls are TRBV7-9 and TRBJ2-7, with 9 bases lining up with TRBD1. V shed 6 bases, J shed 5 bases, and the junction held 11 bases outside the gene matches. This CDR3 is 15 amino acids long. In germline, CDR1 is SEHNR, CDR2 FQNEAQ (reference sequence). For the CDR3, the DNA is TGTGCCAGCAGAACGACAGGGGGAACGGCCCACGAGCAGTACTTC. It yields the protein CASRTTGGTAHEQYF.

This chain connects TRBV18 to TRBJ2-1; the match to TRBD2 covers 8 bases. Losses at the gene ends were 8 bases for V and 6 bases for J; bases not matched to a gene: 15. This CDR3 has 16 amino acids. Germline CDR1 reads KGHSH; CDR2 reads LQKENI. The CDR3 sequence: CASTPPGLARSNEQFF. CDR3 coding DNA: TGTGCCAGCACCCCCCCTGGACTAGCACGCTCCAATGAGCAGTTCTTC.

V is TRBV27 and J is TRBJ1-2; possibly TRBD1 for D (5 bases). V lost 2 bases and J 4 bases, leaving 8 bases between the germline ends. Germline CDR1 reads MNHEY; CDR2 reads SMNVEV (reference sequence). This CDR3 region has 13 residues. The CDR3 DNA reads TGTGCCAGCAGTTTAAGCAGGGTCTATGGCTACACCTTC. This codes for CASSLSRVYGYTF.

This clone is a singleton in its sample. V is TRBV9 and J is TRBJ2-7, with 11 bases identical to TRBD1. The J segment lost 7 bases and the V segment lost 4 bases, leaving 16 bases of the junction unmatched. This CDR3 region has 17 residues. The V gene's germline CDR1 is SGDLS and CDR2 YYNGEE. CDR3 bases: TGTGCCAGCAGCCCCTCCTTTTCGGACAGGGGGCTTGGTGAGCAGTACTTC. Translating gives CASSPSFSDRGLGEQYF.

The rearrangement uses TRBV7-9 and TRBJ1-4, with a possible D match to TRBD1 (5 bases). V was shortened by 5 bases and J by 4 bases, with 8 bases between the two germline ends. The CDR3 is 13 residues long. CDR1 and CDR2 (germline): SEHNR, FQNEAQ (reference sequence). The CDR3 DNA is TGTGCCAGCAGCCCGGGACTTAATGAAAAACTGTTTTTT. Translating it yields CASSPGLNEKLFF.